This T cell receptor beta chain was documented in a study of tumor-infiltrating lymphocytes in primary liver carcinoma. On this clonotype itself: The germline gene is not matched at one end of the junction; a read error may be the cause.

CDR3 size: 17 residues. CDR1 is SGHAT, CDR2 FQNNGV, per germline. Taking about 18-31 mg of unsorted bulk tissue, the authors co-extracted RNA and DNA. Production of TCR beta cDNA used 500 ng total RNA together with a constant-region primer. Libraries of TCR beta came from three nested multiplex PCR rounds with slightly modified ARM-PCR. Primers for the first two PCR rounds were TRBV1-TRBV30 forward primers and a C-beta reverse primer (roughly 9 cycles per round). MiXCR, applied by TCRdb to the multiplex PCR reads, yields one record per CDR3 protein. The sample consists of over 100,000 distinct CDR3 sequences, approximately 71% of them appearing once.

The rearrangement uses TRBV11-2 and TRBJ2-7, with D tentatively TRBD1 or TRBD2 (5 bases each). This sequence was found in a woman aged 60-75 years with primary liver carcinoma and hepatitis B virus infection. The sequenced material came from tumor-adjacent normal liver tissue. Here the CDR3 DNA reads TGTGTCAGCAGCTACAACCAGCCGGGGCTAGCTGGCGGGGAGCAGTACTTC. Its translation: CVSSYNQPGLAGGEQYF.